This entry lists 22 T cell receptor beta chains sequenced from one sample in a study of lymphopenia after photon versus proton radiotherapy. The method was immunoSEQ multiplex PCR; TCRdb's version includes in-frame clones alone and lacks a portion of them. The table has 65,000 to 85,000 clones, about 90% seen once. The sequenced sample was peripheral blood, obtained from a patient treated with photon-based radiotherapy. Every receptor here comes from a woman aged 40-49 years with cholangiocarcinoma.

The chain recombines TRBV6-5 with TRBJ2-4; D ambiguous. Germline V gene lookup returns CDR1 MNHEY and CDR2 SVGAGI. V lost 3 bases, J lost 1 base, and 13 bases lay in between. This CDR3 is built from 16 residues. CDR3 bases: TGTGCCAGCAGTTATTCGCCTGAAAAGGCCAAAAACATTCAGTACTTC. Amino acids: CASSYSPEKAKNIQYF.

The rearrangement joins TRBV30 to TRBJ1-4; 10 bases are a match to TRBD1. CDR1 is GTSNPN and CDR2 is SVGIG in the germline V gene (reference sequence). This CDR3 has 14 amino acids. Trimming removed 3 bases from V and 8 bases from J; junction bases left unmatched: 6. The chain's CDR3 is CAWRAVDRGEKLFF. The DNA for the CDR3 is TGTGCCTGGAGAGCGGTGGACAGGGGGGAAAAACTGTTTTTT. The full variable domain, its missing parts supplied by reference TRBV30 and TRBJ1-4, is SQTIHQWPATLVQPVGSPLSLECTVEGTSNPNLYWYRQAAGRGLQLLFYSVGIGQISSEVPQNLSASRPQDRQFILSSKKLLLSDSGFYLCAWRAVDRGEKLFFGSGTQLSVL.

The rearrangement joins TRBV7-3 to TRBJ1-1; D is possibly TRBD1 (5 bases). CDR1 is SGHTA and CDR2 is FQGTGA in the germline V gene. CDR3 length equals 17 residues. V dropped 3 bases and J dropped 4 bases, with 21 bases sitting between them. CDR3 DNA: TGTGCCAGCAGCTTGAAGGGCGGGGCCACAGGAGTCACTGAAGCTTTCTTT. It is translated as CASSLKGGATGVTEAFF.

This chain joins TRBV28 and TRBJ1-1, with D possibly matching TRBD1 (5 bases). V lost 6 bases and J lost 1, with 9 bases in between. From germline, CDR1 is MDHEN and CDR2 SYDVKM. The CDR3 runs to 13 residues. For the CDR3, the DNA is TGTGCCAGCAGACTAACAGGGAACACTGAAGCTTTCTTT. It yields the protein CASRLTGNTEAFF.

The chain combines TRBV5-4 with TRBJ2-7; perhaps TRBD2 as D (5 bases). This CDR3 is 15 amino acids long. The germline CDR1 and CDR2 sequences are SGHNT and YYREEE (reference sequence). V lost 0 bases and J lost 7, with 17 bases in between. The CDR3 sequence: CASSLVGVRAREQYF. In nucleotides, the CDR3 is TGTGCCAGCAGCTTGGTCGGGGTCCGGGCAAGGGAGCAGTACTTC.

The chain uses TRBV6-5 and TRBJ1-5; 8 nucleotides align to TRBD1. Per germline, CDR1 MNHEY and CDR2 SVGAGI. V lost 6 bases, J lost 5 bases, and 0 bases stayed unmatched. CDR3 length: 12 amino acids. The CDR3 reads CASRQGDQPQHF. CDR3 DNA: TGTGCCAGCAGACAGGGGGATCAGCCCCAGCATTTT.

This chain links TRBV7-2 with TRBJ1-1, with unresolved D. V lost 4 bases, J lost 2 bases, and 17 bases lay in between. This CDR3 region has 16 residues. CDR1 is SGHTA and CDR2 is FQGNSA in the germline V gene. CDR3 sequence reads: CASSSPVGRRNTEAFF. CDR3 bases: TGTGCCAGCAGCTCTCCGGTAGGAAGGAGAAACACTGAAGCTTTCTTT.

CDR3 bases: TGCAGCGTTGAAGATCAAGGAGCGGCCATTCAGTACTTC. The encoded protein is CSVEDQGAAIQYF. This sequence joins TRBV29-1 and TRBJ2-4; D might be TRBD2 (5 bases). The V gene lost 0 bases and the J gene lost 9 bases, with 12 bases spanning the gap. Germline V gene data show CDR1 as SQVTM and CDR2 as ANQGSEA. The CDR3 length is 13 residues.

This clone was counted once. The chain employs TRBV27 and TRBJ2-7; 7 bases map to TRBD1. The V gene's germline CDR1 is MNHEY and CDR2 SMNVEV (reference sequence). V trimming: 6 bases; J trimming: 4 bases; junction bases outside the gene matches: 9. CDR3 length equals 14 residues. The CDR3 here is CASSLQGLIYEQYF. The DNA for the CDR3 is TGTGCCAGCAGCCTACAGGGGCTGATTTACGAGCAGTACTTC.

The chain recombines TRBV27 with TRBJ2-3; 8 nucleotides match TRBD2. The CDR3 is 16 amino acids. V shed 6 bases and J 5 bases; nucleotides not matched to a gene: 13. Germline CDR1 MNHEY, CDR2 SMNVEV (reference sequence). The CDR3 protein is CASSPLGRGAGDTQYF. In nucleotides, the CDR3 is TGTGCCAGCAGCCCGCTAGGGCGGGGGGCAGGAGATACGCAGTATTTT.

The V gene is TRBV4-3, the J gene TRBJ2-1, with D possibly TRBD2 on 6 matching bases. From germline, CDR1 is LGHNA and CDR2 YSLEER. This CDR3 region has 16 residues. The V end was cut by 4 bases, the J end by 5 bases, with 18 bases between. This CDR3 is CASSLFLATHDNEQFF. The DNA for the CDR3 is TGCGCCAGCAGCCTCTTCCTAGCGACCCACGACAATGAGCAGTTCTTC.

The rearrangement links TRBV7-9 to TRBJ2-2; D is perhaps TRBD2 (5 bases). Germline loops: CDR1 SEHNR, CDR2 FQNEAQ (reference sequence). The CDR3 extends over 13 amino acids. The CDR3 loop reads CATEAVGAGELFF. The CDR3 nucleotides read TGTGCAACGGAAGCGGTCGGGGCCGGGGAGCTGTTTTTT. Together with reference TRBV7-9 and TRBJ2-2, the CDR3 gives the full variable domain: DTGVSQNPRHKITKRGQNVTFRCDPISEHNRLYWYRQTLGQGPEFLTYFQNEAQLEKSRLLSDRFSAERPKGSFSTLEIQRTEQGDSAMYLCATEAVGAGELFFGEGSRLTVL.

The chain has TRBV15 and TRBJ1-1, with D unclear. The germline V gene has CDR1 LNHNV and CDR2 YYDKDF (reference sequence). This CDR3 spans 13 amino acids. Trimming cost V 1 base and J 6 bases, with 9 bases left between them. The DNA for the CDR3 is TGTGCCACCAGCAGAGTCCCCCTCGCTGAAGCTTTCTTT. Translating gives CATSRVPLAEAFF.

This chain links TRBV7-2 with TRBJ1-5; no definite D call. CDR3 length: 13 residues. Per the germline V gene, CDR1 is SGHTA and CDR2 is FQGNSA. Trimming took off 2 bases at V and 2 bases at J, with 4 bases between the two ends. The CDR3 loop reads CASSLMGNQPQHF. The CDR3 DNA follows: TGTGCCAGCAGCTTAATGGGCAATCAGCCCCAGCATTTT.

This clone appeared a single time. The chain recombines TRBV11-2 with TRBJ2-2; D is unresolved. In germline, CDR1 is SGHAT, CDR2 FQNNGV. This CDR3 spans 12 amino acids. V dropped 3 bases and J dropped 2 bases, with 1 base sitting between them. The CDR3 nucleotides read TGTGCCAGCAGCTTCAACACCGGGGAGCTGTTTTTT. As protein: CASSFNTGELFF. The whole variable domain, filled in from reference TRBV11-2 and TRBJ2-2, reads EAGVAQSPRYKIIEKRQSVAFWCNPISGHATLYWYQQILGQGPKLLIQFQNNGVVDDSQLPKDRFSAERLKGVDSTLKIQPAKLEDSAVYLCASSFNTGELFFGEGSRLTVL.

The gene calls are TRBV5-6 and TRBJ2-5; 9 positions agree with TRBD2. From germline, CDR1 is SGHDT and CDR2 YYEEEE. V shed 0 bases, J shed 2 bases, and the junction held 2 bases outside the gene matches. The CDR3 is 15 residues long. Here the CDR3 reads CASSLDLAGQETQYF. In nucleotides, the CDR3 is TGTGCCAGCAGCTTGGATCTAGCGGGGCAAGAGACCCAGTACTTC. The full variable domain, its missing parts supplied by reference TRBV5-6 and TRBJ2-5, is DAGVTQSPTHLIKTRGQQVTLRCSPKSGHDTVSWYQQALGQGPQFIFQYYEEEERQRGNFPDRFSGHQFPNYSSELNVNALLLGDSALYLCASSLDLAGQETQYFGPGTRLLVL.

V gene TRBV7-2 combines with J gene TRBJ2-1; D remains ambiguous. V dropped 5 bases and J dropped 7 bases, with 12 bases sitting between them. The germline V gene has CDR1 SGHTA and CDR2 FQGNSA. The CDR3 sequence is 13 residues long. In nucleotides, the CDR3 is TGTGCCAGCAGCCCCCCGGGTCGTAATGAGCAGTTCTTC. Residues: CASSPPGRNEQFF.

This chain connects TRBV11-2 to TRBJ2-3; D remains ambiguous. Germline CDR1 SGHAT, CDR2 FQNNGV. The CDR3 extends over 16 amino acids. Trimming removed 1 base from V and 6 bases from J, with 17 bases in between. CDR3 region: CASSLGPNPTGDTQYF. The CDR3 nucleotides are TGTGCCAGCAGCTTAGGCCCGAACCCGACCGGGGATACGCAGTATTTT.

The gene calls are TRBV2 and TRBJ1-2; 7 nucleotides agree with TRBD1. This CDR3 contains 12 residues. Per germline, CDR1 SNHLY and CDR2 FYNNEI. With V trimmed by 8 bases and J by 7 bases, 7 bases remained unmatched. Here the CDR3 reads CASLHRGGGYTF. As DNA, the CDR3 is TGTGCCAGCTTACACAGGGGAGGTGGCTACACCTTC.

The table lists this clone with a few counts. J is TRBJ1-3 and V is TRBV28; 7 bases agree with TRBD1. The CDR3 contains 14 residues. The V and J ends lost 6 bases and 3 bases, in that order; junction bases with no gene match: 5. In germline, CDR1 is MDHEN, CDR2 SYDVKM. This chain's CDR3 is CASSPGQLGNTIYF. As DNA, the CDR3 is TGTGCCAGCAGCCCGGGACAGCTTGGAAACACCATATATTTT.

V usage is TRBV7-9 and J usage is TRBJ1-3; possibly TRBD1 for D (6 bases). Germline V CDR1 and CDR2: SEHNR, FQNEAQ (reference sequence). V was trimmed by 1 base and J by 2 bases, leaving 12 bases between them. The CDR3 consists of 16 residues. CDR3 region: CASSLGLQGTGNTIYF. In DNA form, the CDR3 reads TGTGCCAGCAGCTTAGGATTACAGGGTACTGGAAACACCATATATTTT. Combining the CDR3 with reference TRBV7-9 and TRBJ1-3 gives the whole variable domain DTGVSQNPRHKITKRGQNVTFRCDPISEHNRLYWYRQTLGQGPEFLTYFQNEAQLEKSRLLSDRFSAERPKGSFSTLEIQRTEQGDSAMYLCASSLGLQGTGNTIYFGEGSWLTVV.

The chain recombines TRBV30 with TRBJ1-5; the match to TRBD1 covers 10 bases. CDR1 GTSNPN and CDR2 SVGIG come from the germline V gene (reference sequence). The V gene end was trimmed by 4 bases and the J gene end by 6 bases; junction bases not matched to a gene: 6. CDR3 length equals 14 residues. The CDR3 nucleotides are TGTGCCTGGAACCGGGACAGGGGATCTCAGCCCCAGCATTTT. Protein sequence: CAWNRDRGSQPQHF. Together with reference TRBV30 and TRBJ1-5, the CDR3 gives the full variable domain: SQTIHQWPATLVQPVGSPLSLECTVEGTSNPNLYWYRQAAGRGLQLLFYSVGIGQISSEVPQNLSASRPQDRQFILSSKKLLLSDSGFYLCAWNRDRGSQPQHFGDGTRLSIL.